This T cell receptor beta chain originates from a study of naive and memory T cell subsets. Findings of the study overall: Especially in CD8 cells, naive repertoires contained a few larger clonotypes, possibly CD45RA-re-expressing memory cells. The power law exponent of TCR abundance differed between naive and memory cells.

CDR3 length: 12 amino acids. Germline V lookup: CDR1 SQVTM, CDR2 ANQGSEA. With 7 bases clipped from V and 2 bases from J, the junction kept 4 bases outside the gene matches. Four subsets defined by CD45RA and CD27 were sorted after CD3, CD4, CD8 and live/dead staining. In the case of this clonotype: Its antigen is not known.

Both TRBC1 and TRBC2 were covered by a beta constant-region primer of two equimolar oligonucleotides. Nested alpha and beta constant-region primers with the SP2 primer drove four PCR rounds on ligated cDNA. TCRdb re-derived calls from the UMI-ligation and nested PCR reads in MiXCR, one entry per CDR3 protein. The sample holds about 150,000 distinct CDR3 sequences, 22% seen once. Input material: naive CD4+ T cells from blood. The J gene is TRBJ2-5, the V gene TRBV29-1; TRBD2 matches at 7 bases. This clonotype was obtained from a human donor in good health. The CDR3 protein is CSAGLVQETQYF. CDR3 nucleotide sequence: TGCAGCGCTGGACTAGTTCAAGAGACCCAGTACTTC.